The rows below give T cell receptor beta chains drawn from one sample of a study of T cell responses to AZD1222 COVID-19 vaccine. Data came from immunoSEQ multiplex PCR; TCRdb stores just in-frame clones and leaves some out. The profile shows approximately 220,000 clones, about 92% of them singletons. The sequencing here drew on peripheral blood, taken on day 0 of MenACWY control vaccination. These receptors originate from an adult in good health. Each CDR3 is given without its conserved first and last residue. Each record gives: V gene, clone size, J gene, CDR3 protein. Size is omitted from some rows. Given values are once, few, many or a class for expanded clones.

TRBV5-4	-	TRBJ2-3	AVQVSYSTDTQY
TRBV4-3	-	TRBJ2-5	ASSRTGQETQY
TRBV12-3/TRBV12-4	-	TRBJ2-3	ASSWTERDTQY
TRBV19	few	TRBJ2-7	ASSAHQGQGAYEQY
TRBV2	-	TRBJ1-3	ASSRVGKGNTIY
TRBV20-1	-	TRBJ1-2	SASQSYGYT
TRBV15	once	TRBJ2-6	ATSSPGTSGGSSGANVLT
TRBV6-5	-	TRBJ1-5	ASSLTVLGNQPQH
TRBV29-1	-	TRBJ1-4	SVGSRDEKLF
TRBV18	-	TRBJ1-1	ASSPPGRGREAF
TRBV19	once	TRBJ2-2	ASGRESRTGELF
TRBV12-3/TRBV12-4	-	TRBJ2-5	ASSLNRQETQY
TRBV4-2	-	TRBJ1-5	ASSQTGGAGLNQPQH
TRBV7-2	-	TRBJ2-1	ASSPTTYNEQF
TRBV25-1	few	TRBJ2-7	ASSVTGRYEQY
TRBV9	-	TRBJ1-2	ASGRRVANYGYT
TRBV5-1	-	TRBJ1-2	ASSLDGRAPPGGYT
TRBV7-9	-	TRBJ1-1	ASSDRMNTEAF
TRBV7-2	-	TRBJ2-5	ASSLSGAFQETQY
TRBV7-6	-	TRBJ2-7	ASSQTTGYEQY
TRBV28	-	TRBJ1-2	ASSYGQLYGYT
TRBV6-4	-	TRBJ1-1	ASRGLGTEAF
TRBV2	-	TRBJ2-5	ASSRLKRGEETQY
TRBV6-2/TRBV6-3	-	TRBJ1-6	ASSSGQGDNSPLH
TRBV11-3	once	TRBJ2-3	ASSFTAGLATDTQY
TRBV7-6	-	TRBJ1-2	ASSLMGKQDGYT
TRBV18	-	TRBJ1-2	ASSPIGNNYGYT
TRBV7-9	-	TRBJ2-3	ASSLASASTDTQY
TRBV5-8	-	TRBJ1-5	ASSLGATTNQPQH
TRBV9	-	TRBJ1-3	ASSPRGSTGNTIY
TRBV3-1/TRBV3-2	-	TRBJ1-1	ASSQDEFGEAF
TRBV7-2	-	TRBJ1-5	ASSLGRGQEQPQH
TRBV2	-	TRBJ1-2	ASNGDRIGMFGYT
TRBV28	-	TRBJ2-3	ASSLAGATDTQY